This T cell receptor beta chain is from a study of PD-1 blockade in classical Hodgkin lymphoma. General study results and limits: CD4+ TCR diversity, unlike CD8+, climbed significantly by C4D1. Baseline diversity resembling that of newly diagnosed patients was seen in complete responders. With respect to the repertoire differences, their causes, possibly disease activity or prior therapy, remain undefined. Newly diagnosed patients reportedly trailed healthy donors in baseline TCR diversity.

The time point was: cycle 4 day 1 (C4D1), after about 6 weeks of nivolumab. Brentuximab vedotin exposure varied, and every patient relapsed after autologous stem cell transplantation. Sequencing was performed with immunoSEQ multiplex PCR; in TCRdb, only in-frame clones are kept and a portion is missing. In the table there are about 21,000 clones, roughly 85% of which are singletons. Only one count was recorded for this clone. What it recognizes is unknown. The specimen was peripheral blood mononuclear cells (PBMCs), collected before the fourth cycle of nivolumab. The source is a human donor with classical Hodgkin lymphoma.

Here the CDR3 DNA reads TGTGCCAGCAGTGAGTCTTGGAACACAGATACGCAGTATTTT. Translated: CASSESWNTDTQYF. The chain has TRBV28 and TRBJ2-3; D call uncertain. Germline V CDR1 and CDR2: MDHEN, SYDVKM. With 5 bases removed from V and 2 bases from J, the gap between germline ends came to 11 bases. The CDR3 extends over 14 amino acids.